This entry concerns a single T cell receptor (beta chain). The data belong to a study of long-term antiretroviral therapy in people with HIV. Version v3.0 of the immunoSEQ assay was performed at survey level. Profiled with immunoSEQ multiplex PCR; TCRdb holds only in-frame clones, not every one. This table has about 34,000 clones, 94% appearing once. The CDR3 runs to 14 residues. Trimming shortened V by 4 bases and J by 1 base, and 11 bases separated the two germline ends. Germline assignment: CDR1 SGHDT and CDR2 YYEEEE. This receptor was taken from a woman in her 50s with HIV. This chain joins TRBV5-6 and TRBJ1-1; D perhaps matches TRBD1 (5 bases). The specimen comprised unsorted PBMCs, sampled 5 to 5.5 years after starting antiretroviral therapy. The DNA of the CDR3 is TGTGCCAGCAGCCCGGGACGGCAGAACACTGAAGCTTTCTTT. Its protein is CASSPGRQNTEAFF.